Presented here are 14 T cell receptor beta chains from one specimen sequenced in a study of T cell changes during pregnancy in multiple sclerosis. Libraries were prepared by immunoSEQ multiplex PCR; TCRdb keeps only in-frame clonotypes and omits some of them. The table lists around 5,400 clones, about four fifths of them singletons. The sample in question was CD8+ T cells from peripheral blood mononuclear cells, obtained in the second trimester of pregnancy. The receptors derive from a female donor in good health, enrolled as a control in a pregnancy study.

V usage is TRBV18 and J usage is TRBJ2-3; 11 bases match TRBD2. The length of the CDR3 is 20 residues. Germline V gives CDR1 KGHSH, CDR2 LQKENI. The ends lost 6 bases at V and 1 base at J; junction bases unmatched: 18. The CDR3: CASSEGTSGPIFSGTDTQYF. The CDR3 DNA reads TGTGCCAGCTCCGAGGGGACTAGCGGTCCCATCTTTTCTGGCACAGATACGCAGTATTTT.

The chain has TRBV6-1 and TRBJ2-7, with D perhaps matching TRBD2 (5 bases). The CDR3 consists of 11 residues. V was shortened by 7 bases and J by 7 bases, with 11 bases between the two germline ends. Germline V CDR1 and CDR2: MNHNS, SASEGT. CDR3 in amino acids: CASTKGGEQYF. The CDR3 coding sequence is TGTGCCAGCACCAAGGGCGGGGAGCAGTACTTC.

This chain links TRBV28 with TRBJ1-2, with 11 bases that match TRBD1. Germline values: CDR1 MDHEN, CDR2 SYDVKM. CDR3 size: 15 residues. V lost 5 bases to trimming and J lost 3 bases; unmatched junction nucleotides: 5. Written as DNA, the CDR3 is TGTGCCAGCAGTATTCCGGGACAGGGGGACTATGGCTACACCTTC. Translated, it gives CASSIPGQGDYGYTF.

This clone was counted between two and nine times. The rearrangement links TRBV29-1 to TRBJ1-1; 9 bases align to TRBD1. The trim removed 5 bases at V and 5 bases at J, leaving 9 bases unmatched. Germline V gene sequence: CDR1 SQVTM, CDR2 ANQGSEA. The CDR3 covers 14 residues. CDR3 sequence (DNA): TGCAGCGTTCGGGGACAGGGCAGGGGGACTGAAGCTTTCTTT. Its translation is CSVRGQGRGTEAFF.

The chain uses TRBV7-2 and TRBJ2-3; 8 positions match TRBD2. J lost 5 bases, V lost 0 bases, and 7 bases had no gene match. The germline gives CDR1 SGHTA, CDR2 FQGNSA. This CDR3 region has 16 residues. CDR3 region: CASSLAFGGARDTQYF. The CDR3 DNA reads as TGTGCCAGCAGCTTAGCATTCGGGGGGGCCAGAGATACGCAGTATTTT.

The chain couples TRBV6-4 to TRBJ2-1, with TRBD2 matching 12 bases. The CDR3 has 15 amino acids. J gave up 3 bases and V 7 bases, and 4 bases lay outside the gene matches. In germline, CDR1 is MRHNA, CDR2 SNTAGT. CDR3 bases: TGTGCCAGCACCGCTAGCGGGGGGGACTACAATGAGCAGTTCTTC. This translates into CASTASGGDYNEQFF.

The gene calls are TRBV29-1 and TRBJ2-2; 10 bases align to TRBD1. The V and J ends lost 7 bases and 5 bases, in that order; junction bases with no gene match: 10. The CDR3 extends over 15 amino acids. The V gene's germline CDR1 is SQVTM and CDR2 ANQGSEA. The CDR3 nucleotides are TGCAGCGGGAGGACAGGGGGGCTGAGGACCGGGGAGCTGTTTTTT. Its translation is CSGRTGGLRTGELFF.

The V call is TRBV6-4, the J call TRBJ2-1, with 9 bases matching TRBD2. With 0 bases clipped from V and 4 bases from J, the junction kept 4 bases outside the gene matches. This CDR3 region has 16 residues. Per germline, CDR1 MRHNA and CDR2 SNTAGT. The CDR3 nucleotides are TGTGCCAGCAGTGACTCGCCTAGCGGGGTTTACAATGAGCAGTTCTTC. Its translation is CASSDSPSGVYNEQFF.

The chain recombines TRBV19 with TRBJ2-2; perhaps TRBD1 as D (5 bases). V shed 3 bases and J shed 1 base, with 12 bases lying between them. CDR1 LNHDA and CDR2 SQIVND come from the germline V gene (reference sequence). There are 16 residues in the CDR3. The CDR3 is CASSMGQELNTGELFF. As DNA, the CDR3 is TGTGCCAGTAGTATGGGGCAGGAGTTGAACACCGGGGAGCTGTTTTTT.

The chain is built from TRBV6-1 and TRBJ1-1; unclear D gene. Germline CDR1 reads MNHNS; CDR2 reads SASEGT. V was cut by 7 bases and J by 2 bases, with 17 bases left in between. This CDR3 spans 15 amino acids. DNA of the CDR3: TGTGCCAGCACCGTGGACCCAGGAGGCAACACTGAAGCTTTCTTT. This translates into CASTVDPGGNTEAFF.

This rearrangement joins TRBV9 to TRBJ1-2; 7 bases match TRBD1. The length of the CDR3 is 14 residues. Germline V gives CDR1 SGDLS, CDR2 YYNGEE. V shed 0 bases, J shed 5 bases, and the junction held 4 bases outside the gene matches. CDR3 DNA sequence: TGTGCCAGCAGCGTAGTAGGGACAGAGTATGGCTACACCTTC. Protein: CASSVVGTEYGYTF.

The chain couples TRBV4-2 to TRBJ2-7; 12 bases are a match to TRBD1. Germline lookup yields CDR1 LGHNA and CDR2 YNFKEQ. There are 15 residues in the CDR3. V shed 4 bases and J 3 bases; nucleotides not matched to a gene: 4. This CDR3 reads CASSLGTGGIYEQYF. As DNA, the CDR3 is TGTGCCAGCAGCCTCGGGACAGGGGGCATCTACGAGCAGTACTTC.

CDR3 amino acids: CASSLTRGFDRAIIGANVLTF. CDR3 DNA: TGTGCCAGCAGTTTAACCCGGGGGTTTGACAGGGCTATAATTGGGGCCAACGTCCTGACTTTC. The chain links TRBV27 to TRBJ2-6; tentative D call: TRBD1 (7 bases). Trimming removed 2 bases at V and 3 bases at J, with 26 bases between. The CDR3 sequence is 21 residues long. Looked up from germline, CDR1 is MNHEY and CDR2 is SMNVEV (reference sequence).

The genes are TRBV6-6 and TRBJ2-5; D is ambiguous. V was pared by 0 bases and J by 2 bases, with 4 bases between. Germline V gene lookup returns CDR1 MNHNY and CDR2 SVGAGI (reference sequence). CDR3 length: 13 residues. The CDR3 DNA sequence: TGTGCCAGCAGTTACTCGGAGCAAGAGACCCAGTACTTC. Translating it yields CASSYSEQETQYF.